This passage covers 10 T cell receptor beta chains from one sample sequenced in a study of CD8+CD57+ T cells in acquired aplastic anemia. The use of genomic DNA as template underpinned the TCR beta VDJ and CDR3 profiling. Via MiXCR, TCRdb re-called the reads, giving one row per CDR3 protein. The table includes about 180,000 distinct CDR3 sequences, roughly 48% detected once. Only patients with CD8+CD57+ cell expansion on flow cytometry were chosen for sequencing. Sample: sorted CD4+, CD8+, or CD8+CD57+ T cells (not recorded which) from PBMCs. The source of these receptors is a human donor with aplastic anemia.

The V gene is TRBV2, the J gene TRBJ1-2; no firm D call. V lost 8 bases to trimming and J lost 4 bases, with 5 bases between them. CDR3 length: 10 residues. The V gene's germline CDR1 is SNHLY and CDR2 FYNNEI. The CDR3 is CASVRYGYTF. The CDR3 DNA follows: TGTGCCAGCGTCCGCTATGGCTACACCTTC.

This clonotype was observed at least ten times. The CDR3 spells CSASITVSTDTQYF. DNA for the CDR3: TGCAGTGCTAGCATTACTGTTAGCACAGATACGCAGTATTTT. The rearrangement joins TRBV20-1 to TRBJ2-3; D is unclear. V dropped 3 bases and J dropped 0 bases, with 10 bases sitting between them. Germline lookup yields CDR1 DFQATT and CDR2 SNEGSKA (reference sequence). This CDR3 is built from 14 residues.

The table lists this clonotype with many counts. The CDR3 sequence is CASSPQGSANYGYTF. CDR3 DNA sequence: TGTGCCAGTAGTCCACAGGGATCGGCTAACTATGGCTACACCTTC. This chain uses TRBV19 with TRBJ1-2; D might be TRBD1 (6 bases). Germline V gene lookup returns CDR1 LNHDA and CDR2 SQIVND (reference sequence). The germline V and J ends were trimmed by 5 bases and 0 bases, with 13 bases remaining between them. This CDR3 spans 15 amino acids.

This clonotype was recorded many times. V and J are TRBV2 and TRBJ2-7, with D possibly being TRBD1 (6 bases). Between the trimmed V and J ends, which lost 0 bases and 6 bases, there was a span of 9 bases. Looked up from germline, CDR1 is SNHLY and CDR2 is FYNNEI. This CDR3 has 13 residues. CDR3 region: CASSEAARGEQYF. CDR3 nucleotide sequence: TGTGCCAGCAGTGAAGCGGCCAGGGGCGAGCAGTACTTC.

This clonotype was detected many times. The chain uses TRBV12-3 or TRBV12-4 and TRBJ1-6; D remains ambiguous. This CDR3 contains 13 residues. V was cut by 6 bases and J by 7 bases, with 10 bases left in between. CDR3 region: CASSNTLNSPLHF. The CDR3, as DNA: TGTGCCAGCAGCAATACTCTGAATTCACCCCTCCACTTT.

The chain employs TRBV2 and TRBJ1-1, with D unresolved. There are 13 residues in the CDR3. The V and J ends lost 9 bases and 1 base respectively, with 12 bases between them. CDR1 and CDR2 (germline): SNHLY, FYNNEI. The CDR3 loop is CASEREANTEAFF. DNA of the CDR3: TGTGCCAGTGAAAGGGAAGCGAACACTGAAGCTTTCTTT.

The chain employs TRBV2 and TRBJ2-1, with D maybe TRBD1 (6 bases). Germline V gene lookup returns CDR1 SNHLY and CDR2 FYNNEI. The CDR3 has 14 amino acids. Trimming took off 7 bases at V and 5 bases at J, with 15 bases between the two ends. CDR3 loop: CASNPQTGNNEQFF. In DNA, the CDR3 is TGTGCCAGCAACCCACAGACAGGTAACAATGAGCAGTTCTTC. Filled out from reference TRBV2 and TRBJ2-1, the complete variable domain reads EPEVTQTPSHQVTQMGQEVILRCVPISNHLYFYWYRQILGQKVEFLVSFYNNEISEKSEIFDDQFSVERPDGSNFTLKIRSTKLEDSAMYFCASNPQTGNNEQFFGPGTRLTVL.

This sequence joins TRBV18 and TRBJ2-1, with 15 bases matching TRBD2. Germline V lookup: CDR1 KGHSH, CDR2 LQKENI. The CDR3 runs to 18 residues. The V gene end was trimmed by 0 bases and the J gene end by 8 bases; junction bases not matched to a gene: 8. CDR3 sequence reads: CASSPPSRTSGGAYEQFF. In DNA form, the CDR3 reads TGTGCCAGCTCACCACCGTCTAGGACTAGCGGGGGGGCGTATGAGCAGTTCTTC.

The gene calls are TRBV15 and TRBJ1-5; D gene ambiguous. The length of the CDR3 is 15 residues. From germline, CDR1 is LNHNV and CDR2 YYDKDF (reference sequence). The V gene lost 0 bases and the J gene lost 1 base, with 7 bases spanning the gap. CDR3 protein: CATSRDLDSNQPQHF. DNA of the CDR3: TGTGCCACCAGCAGAGATTTAGACAGCAATCAGCCCCAGCATTTT.

This clonotype was observed at least ten times. The chain carries TRBV12-3 or TRBV12-4 and TRBJ1-2; 9 bases match TRBD1. V dropped 11 bases and J dropped 7; count of bases not matched to a gene: 11. The CDR3 runs 13 residues. In DNA, the CDR3 is TGTGCCGCTACAACAGGGGGCTTTGGTGGCTACACCTTC. It is translated as CAATTGGFGGYTF.